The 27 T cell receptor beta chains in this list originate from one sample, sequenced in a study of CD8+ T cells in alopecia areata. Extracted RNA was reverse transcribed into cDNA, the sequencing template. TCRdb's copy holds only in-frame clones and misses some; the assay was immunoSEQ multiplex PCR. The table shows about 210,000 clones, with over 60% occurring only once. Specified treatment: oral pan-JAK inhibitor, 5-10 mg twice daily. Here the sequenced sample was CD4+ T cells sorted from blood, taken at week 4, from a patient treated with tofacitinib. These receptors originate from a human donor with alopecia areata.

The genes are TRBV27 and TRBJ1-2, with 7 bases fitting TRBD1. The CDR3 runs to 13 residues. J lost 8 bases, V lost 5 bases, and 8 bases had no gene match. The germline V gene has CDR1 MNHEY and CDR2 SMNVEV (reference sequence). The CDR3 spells CASSQQGREGYTF. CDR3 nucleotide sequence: TGTGCCAGCAGTCAACAGGGGAGGGAGGGCTACACCTTC.

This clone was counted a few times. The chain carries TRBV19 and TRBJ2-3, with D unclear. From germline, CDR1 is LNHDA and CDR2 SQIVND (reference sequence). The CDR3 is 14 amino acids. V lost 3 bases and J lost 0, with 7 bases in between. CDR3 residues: CASSIQQSTDTQYF. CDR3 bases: TGTGCCAGTAGTATCCAGCAGAGCACAGATACGCAGTATTTT.

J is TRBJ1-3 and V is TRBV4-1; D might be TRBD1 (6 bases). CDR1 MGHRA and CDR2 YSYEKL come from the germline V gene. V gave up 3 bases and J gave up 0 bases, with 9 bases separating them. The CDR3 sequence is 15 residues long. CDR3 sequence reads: CASSQPTGSGNTIYF. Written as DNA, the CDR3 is TGCGCCAGCAGCCAGCCGACAGGCTCTGGAAACACCATATATTTT.

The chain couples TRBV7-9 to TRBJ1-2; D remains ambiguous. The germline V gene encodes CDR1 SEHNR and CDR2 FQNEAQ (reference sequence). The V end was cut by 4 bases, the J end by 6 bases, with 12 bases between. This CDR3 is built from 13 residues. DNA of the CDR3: TGTGCCAGCAGCTCTCGCCCCCCGGATGGCTACACCTTC. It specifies CASSSRPPDGYTF.

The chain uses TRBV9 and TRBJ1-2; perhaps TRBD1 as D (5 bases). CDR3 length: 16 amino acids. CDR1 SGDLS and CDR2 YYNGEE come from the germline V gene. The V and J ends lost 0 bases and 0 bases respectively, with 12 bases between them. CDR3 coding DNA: TGTGCCAGCAGCGTAGAGGGGTCCTCCGCTAACTATGGCTACACCTTC. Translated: CASSVEGSSANYGYTF.

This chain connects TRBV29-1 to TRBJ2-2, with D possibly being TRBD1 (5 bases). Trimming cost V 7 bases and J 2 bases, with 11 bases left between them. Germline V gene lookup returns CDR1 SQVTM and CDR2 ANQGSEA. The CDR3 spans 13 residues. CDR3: CSGFRGNTGELFF. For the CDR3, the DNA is TGCAGCGGCTTTAGGGGAAACACCGGGGAGCTGTTTTTT.

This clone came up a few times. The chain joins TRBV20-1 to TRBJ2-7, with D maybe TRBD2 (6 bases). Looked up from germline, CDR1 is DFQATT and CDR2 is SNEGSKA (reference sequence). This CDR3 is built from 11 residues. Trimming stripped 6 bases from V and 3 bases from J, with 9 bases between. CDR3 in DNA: TGCAGTGCCCCGGGAGTCTACGAGCAGTACTTC. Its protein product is CSAPGVYEQYF.

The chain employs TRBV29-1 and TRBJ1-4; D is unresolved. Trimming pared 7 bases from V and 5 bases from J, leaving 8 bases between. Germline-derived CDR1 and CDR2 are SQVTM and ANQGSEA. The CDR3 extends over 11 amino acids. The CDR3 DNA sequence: TGCAGCGCCGGGTTGAATGAAAAACTGTTTTTT. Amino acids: CSAGLNEKLFF.

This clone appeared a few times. CDR3 region: CASSSLTGYQETQYF. Here the CDR3 DNA reads TGTGCCAGCAGCTCACTGACAGGTTACCAAGAGACCCAGTACTTC. This rearrangement joins TRBV11-2 to TRBJ2-5; possibly TRBD1 for D (6 bases). Germline V CDR1 and CDR2: SGHAT, FQNNGV. The CDR3 has 15 amino acids. Trimming cost V 4 bases and J 0 bases, with 12 bases left between them.

The CDR3 DNA is TGTGCCAGCAGCTTAGAAGTTCTGGGTTACACCTTC. Translated: CASSLEVLGYTF. The chain uses TRBV7-9 and TRBJ1-2, with D uncertain. V was pared by 1 base and J by 11 bases, with 11 bases between. This CDR3 is built from 12 residues. The V gene's germline CDR1 is SEHNR and CDR2 FQNEAQ (reference sequence).

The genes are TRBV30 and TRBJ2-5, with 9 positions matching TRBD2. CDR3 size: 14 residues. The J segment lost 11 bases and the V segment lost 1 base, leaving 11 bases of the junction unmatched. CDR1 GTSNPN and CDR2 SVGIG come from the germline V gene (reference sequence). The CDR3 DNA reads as TGTGCCTGGAGTGCCCTTAGCGGGGGTGGGGAGCAGTACTTC. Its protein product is CAWSALSGGGEQYF.

The CDR3 sequence is CASSLTAAGQYNEQFF. Written as DNA, the CDR3 is TGCGCCAGCAGCTTGACGGCCGCAGGACAGTACAATGAGCAGTTCTTC. This chain uses TRBV5-1 with TRBJ2-1; TRBD1 might be the D (6 bases). From germline, CDR1 is SGHRS and CDR2 YFSETQ. The CDR3 runs to 16 residues. V lost 1 base and J lost 4, with 15 bases in between.

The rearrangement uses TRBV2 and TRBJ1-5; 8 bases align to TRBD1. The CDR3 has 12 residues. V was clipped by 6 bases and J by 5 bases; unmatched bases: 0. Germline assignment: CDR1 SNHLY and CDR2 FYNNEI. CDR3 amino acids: CASRDRDQPQHF. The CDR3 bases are TGTGCCAGCAGGGACAGGGATCAGCCCCAGCATTTT.

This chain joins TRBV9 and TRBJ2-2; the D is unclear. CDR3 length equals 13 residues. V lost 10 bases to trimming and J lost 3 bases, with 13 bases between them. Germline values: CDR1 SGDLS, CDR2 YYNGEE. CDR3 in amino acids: CADGASHTGELFF. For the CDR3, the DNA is TGTGCCGACGGAGCCTCTCACACCGGGGAGCTGTTTTTT.

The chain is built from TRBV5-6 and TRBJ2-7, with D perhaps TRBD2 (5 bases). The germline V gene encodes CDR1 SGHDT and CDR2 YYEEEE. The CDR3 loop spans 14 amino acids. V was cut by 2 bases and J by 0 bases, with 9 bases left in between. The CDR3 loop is CASSFQGSSYEQYF. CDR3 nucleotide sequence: TGTGCCAGCAGCTTTCAAGGGAGCTCCTACGAGCAGTACTTC.

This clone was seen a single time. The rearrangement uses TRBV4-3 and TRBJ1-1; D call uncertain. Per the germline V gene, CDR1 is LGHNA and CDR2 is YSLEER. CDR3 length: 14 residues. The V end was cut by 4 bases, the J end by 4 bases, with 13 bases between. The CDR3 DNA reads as TGCGCCAGCAGCCTGTACCACAGAGTCACTGAAGCTTTCTTT. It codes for CASSLYHRVTEAFF.

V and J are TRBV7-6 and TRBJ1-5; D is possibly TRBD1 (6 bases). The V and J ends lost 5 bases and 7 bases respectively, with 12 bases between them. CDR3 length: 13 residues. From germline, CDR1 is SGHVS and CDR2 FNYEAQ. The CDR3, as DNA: TGTGCCAGCAGCCCGGACAGACTGCAGCCCCAGCATTTT. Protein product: CASSPDRLQPQHF.

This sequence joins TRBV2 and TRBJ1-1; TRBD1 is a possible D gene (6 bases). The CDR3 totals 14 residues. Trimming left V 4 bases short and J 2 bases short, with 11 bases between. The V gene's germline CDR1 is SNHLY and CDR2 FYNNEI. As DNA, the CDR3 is TGTGCCAGCAGTGTCCGGGACACCAACACTGAAGCTTTCTTT. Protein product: CASSVRDTNTEAFF. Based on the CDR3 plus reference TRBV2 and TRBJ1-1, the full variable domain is EPEVTQTPSHQVTQMGQEVILRCVPISNHLYFYWYRQILGQKVEFLVSFYNNEISEKSEIFDDQFSVERPDGSNFTLKIRSTKLEDSAMYFCASSVRDTNTEAFFGQGTRLTVV.

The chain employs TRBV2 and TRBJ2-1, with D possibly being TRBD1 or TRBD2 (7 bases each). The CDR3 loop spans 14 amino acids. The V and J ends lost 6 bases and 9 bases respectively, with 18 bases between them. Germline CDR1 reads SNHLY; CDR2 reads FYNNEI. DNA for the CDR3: TGTGCCAGCAGGAGGGAGGGGGCGCGAACTGAGCAGTTCTTC. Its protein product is CASRREGARTEQFF.

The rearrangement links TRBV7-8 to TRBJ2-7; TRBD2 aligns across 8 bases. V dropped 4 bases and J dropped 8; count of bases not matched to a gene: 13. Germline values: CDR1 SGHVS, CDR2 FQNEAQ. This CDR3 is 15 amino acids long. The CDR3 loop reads CASSSQAGEYEKQYF. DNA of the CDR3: TGTGCCAGCAGCTCACAAGCGGGGGAGTACGAGAAGCAGTACTTC.

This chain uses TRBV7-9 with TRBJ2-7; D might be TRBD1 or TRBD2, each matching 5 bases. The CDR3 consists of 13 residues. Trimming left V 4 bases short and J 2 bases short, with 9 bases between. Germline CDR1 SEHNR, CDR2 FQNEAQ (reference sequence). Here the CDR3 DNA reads TGTGCCAGCAGCTCACTGGGGGCCTACGAGCAGTACTTC. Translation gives CASSSLGAYEQYF.

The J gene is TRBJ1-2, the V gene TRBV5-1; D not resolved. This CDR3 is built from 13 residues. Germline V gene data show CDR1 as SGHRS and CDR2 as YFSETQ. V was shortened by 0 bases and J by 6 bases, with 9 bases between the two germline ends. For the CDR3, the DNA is TGCGCCAGCAGCTTGGAGGCGGCTGATGGCTACACCTTC. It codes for CASSLEAADGYTF.

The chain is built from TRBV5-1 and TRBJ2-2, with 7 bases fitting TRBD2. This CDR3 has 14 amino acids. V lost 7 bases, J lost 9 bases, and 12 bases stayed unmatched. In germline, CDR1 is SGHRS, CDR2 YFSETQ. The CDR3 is CASSSRGDDRELFF. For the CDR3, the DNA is TGCGCCAGCTCGTCTCGGGGGGACGATAGGGAGCTGTTTTTT.

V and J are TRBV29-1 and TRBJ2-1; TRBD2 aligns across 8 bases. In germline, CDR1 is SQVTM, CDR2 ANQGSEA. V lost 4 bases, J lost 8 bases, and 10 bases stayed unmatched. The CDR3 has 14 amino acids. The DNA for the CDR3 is TGCAGCGTTGTGCTCGGGGGGGTTCCGGATGAGCAGTTCTTC. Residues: CSVVLGGVPDEQFF.

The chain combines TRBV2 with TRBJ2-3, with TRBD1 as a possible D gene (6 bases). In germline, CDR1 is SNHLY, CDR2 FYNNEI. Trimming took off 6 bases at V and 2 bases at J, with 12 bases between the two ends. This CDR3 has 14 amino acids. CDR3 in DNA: TGTGCCAGCAGCTCGACAGGACACACAGATACGCAGTATTTT. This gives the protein CASSSTGHTDTQYF.

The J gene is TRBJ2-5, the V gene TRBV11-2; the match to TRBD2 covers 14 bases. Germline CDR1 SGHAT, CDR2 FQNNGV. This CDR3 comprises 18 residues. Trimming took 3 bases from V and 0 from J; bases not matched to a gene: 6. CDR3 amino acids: CASSLGTSGGLYQETQYF. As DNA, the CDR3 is TGTGCCAGCAGCTTGGGGACTAGCGGGGGATTGTACCAAGAGACCCAGTACTTC.

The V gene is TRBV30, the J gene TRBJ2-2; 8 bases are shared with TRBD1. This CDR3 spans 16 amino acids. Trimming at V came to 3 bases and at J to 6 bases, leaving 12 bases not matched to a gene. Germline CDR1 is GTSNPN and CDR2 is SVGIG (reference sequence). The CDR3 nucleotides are TGTGCCTGGAGCTACATAAGGGACAGGAGGGCCGGGGAGCTGTTTTTT. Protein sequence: CAWSYIRDRRAGELFF.